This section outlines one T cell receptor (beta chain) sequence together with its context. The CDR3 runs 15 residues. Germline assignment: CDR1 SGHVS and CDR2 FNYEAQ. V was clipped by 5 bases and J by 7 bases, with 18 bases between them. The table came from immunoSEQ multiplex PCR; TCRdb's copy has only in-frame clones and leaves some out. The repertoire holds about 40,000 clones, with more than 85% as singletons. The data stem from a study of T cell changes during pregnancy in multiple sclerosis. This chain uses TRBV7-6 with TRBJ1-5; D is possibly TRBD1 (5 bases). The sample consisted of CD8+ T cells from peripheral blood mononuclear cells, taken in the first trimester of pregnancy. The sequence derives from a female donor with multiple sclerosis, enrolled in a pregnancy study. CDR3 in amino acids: CASSPSPGGGQPQHF. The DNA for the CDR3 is TGTGCCAGCAGCCCCTCCCCCGGGGGGGGACAGCCCCAGCATTTT.